The TCR beta chain under discussion was sequenced for a study of OX40 agonist ivuxolimab in advanced cancers. On the study more broadly: An agonistic anti-OX40 (CD134) antibody, ivuxolimab, was used to treat the patients. The study's findings and limits: Antigen targets of the expanded peripheral T cells went undetermined.

Profiling relied on immunoSEQ multiplex PCR, and the TCRdb table lists in-frame clones only, not all of them. The data show roughly 97,000 clones, 80% to 90% seen once. In the case of this clone: Its antigen is as yet unknown.

The CDR3 is made up of 15 amino acids. Germline CDR1 reads SGHRS; CDR2 reads YFSETQ. The V segment lost 6 bases and the J segment 5 bases; nucleotides outside the gene matches: 11. The chain uses TRBV5-1 and TRBJ2-5; TRBD1 aligns across 9 bases. This TCR was sampled from an adult with an advanced solid tumor such as melanoma, head and neck, liver or kidney cancer. The sequencing used CD4+ or CD8+ T cells sorted from blood, collected in a trial of the OX40 agonist ivuxolimab. In DNA, the CDR3 is TGCGCCAGCATGAAAGGGGGGACAGGGTCGGAGACCCAGTACTTC. It is translated as CASMKGGTGSETQYF.